The 28 T cell receptor beta chains below all came from one sample that was sequenced in a study of T cell responses to AZD1222 COVID-19 vaccine. Using immunoSEQ multiplex PCR, the repertoire was profiled, and TCRdb retains in-frame clones only, with some absent. Among about 140,000 clones, around 90% were seen once, and the ten largest hold 5%. Specimen: peripheral blood, collected on day 0 of AZD1222 vaccination. These receptors all stem from an adult in good health.

The chain combines TRBV3-1 (or the pseudogene TRBV3-2) with TRBJ1-5; the match to TRBD1 covers 10 bases. Unmatched junction bases numbered 5, after V lost 3 bases and J lost 3 bases. Germline-derived CDR1 and CDR2 are LGHDT and YNNKEL (reference sequence). This CDR3 is built from 16 residues. The CDR3, as DNA: TGTGCCAGCAGCCAGTCCGGGACAGGGGTCAATCAGCCCCAGCATTTT. As protein: CASSQSGTGVNQPQHF.

The CDR3 loop reads CASNPSSYNEQFF. The CDR3 DNA reads TGTGCCAGCAACCCGAGCTCCTACAATGAGCAGTTCTTC. The chain joins TRBV28 to TRBJ2-1; D call uncertain. CDR1 is MDHEN, CDR2 SYDVKM, per germline. The length of the CDR3 is 13 residues. Trimming removed 7 bases at V and 0 bases at J, with 7 bases between.

The V and J genes are TRBV19 and TRBJ2-2; D is perhaps TRBD1 or TRBD2 (6 bases each). This CDR3 has 15 amino acids. Trimming took 7 bases from V and 5 from J, leaving 17 bases between them. Germline CDR1 reads LNHDA; CDR2 reads SQIVND (reference sequence). The CDR3, as DNA: TGTGCCAGTAACCAGAGGGGGGCACAGACCGGGGAGCTGTTTTTT. Translated: CASNQRGAQTGELFF.

This rearrangement joins TRBV3-1 (or the pseudogene TRBV3-2) to TRBJ1-1; D call uncertain. V was clipped by 1 base and J by 3 bases, with 6 bases between them. The CDR3 spans 13 residues. CDR1 and CDR2 (germline): LGHDT, YNNKEL (reference sequence). The CDR3 spells CASSQVGYTEAFF. The CDR3 DNA is TGTGCCAGCAGCCAAGTCGGGTACACTGAAGCTTTCTTT.

The chain joins TRBV27 to TRBJ2-7; a weak D match, TRBD1 (5 bases). Trimming took 5 bases from V and 3 from J, leaving 14 bases between them. Germline V gene sequence: CDR1 MNHEY, CDR2 SMNVEV (reference sequence). This CDR3 has 14 residues. The CDR3 region has the DNA TGTGCCAGCAGTCCGAGGACACCCTACTACGAGCAGTACTTC. It yields the protein CASSPRTPYYEQYF.

The chain has TRBV11-3 and TRBJ2-6; the D is unclear. V was cut by 6 bases and J by 2 bases, with 17 bases left in between. The CDR3 length is 17 residues. Germline CDR1 and CDR2: SGHNT and YENEEA. Here the CDR3 reads CASSPNPRGTGANVLTF. CDR3 nucleotides: TGTGCCAGCAGTCCCAACCCAAGAGGAACTGGGGCCAACGTCCTGACTTTC.

J is TRBJ2-5 and V is TRBV9, with D perhaps TRBD2 (6 bases). The CDR3 covers 14 residues. Trimming took off 4 bases at V and 6 bases at J, with 16 bases between the two ends. CDR1 and CDR2 from the germline V gene are SGDLS and YYNGEE. CDR3 coding DNA: TGTGCCAGCAGCCCCTCCCTTCGGGAGAAGACCCAGTACTTC. Protein sequence: CASSPSLREKTQYF.

The count of this clone is one. The J gene is TRBJ1-3, the V gene TRBV11-2; D remains ambiguous. Looked up from germline, CDR1 is SGHAT and CDR2 is FQNNGV. V dropped 6 bases and J dropped 0 bases, with 12 bases sitting between them. This CDR3 has 15 amino acids. The CDR3 loop reads CASSRSGNSGNTIYF. In DNA, the CDR3 is TGTGCCAGCAGTCGCTCGGGGAACTCTGGAAACACCATATATTTT.

This chain connects TRBV5-1 to TRBJ2-7; 10 positions match TRBD1. This CDR3 has 15 amino acids. Per germline, CDR1 SGHRS and CDR2 YFSETQ. Germline trimming cut 4 bases from V and 2 bases from J; bases unmatched to any gene: 6. The CDR3 reads CASSGGQGGTYEQYF. CDR3 coding DNA: TGCGCCAGCAGCGGAGGACAGGGGGGAACCTACGAGCAGTACTTC.

The chain uses TRBV6-5 and TRBJ1-3; 7 bases agree with TRBD1. The CDR3 covers 15 residues. Germline V gene sequence: CDR1 MNHEY, CDR2 SVGAGI. The V segment lost 5 bases and the J segment 2 bases; nucleotides outside the gene matches: 6. The CDR3 region has the DNA TGTGCCAGCAGTCCCGGGACAGTGGCTGGAAACACCATATATTTT. It encodes CASSPGTVAGNTIYF.

The V gene is TRBV20-1, the J gene TRBJ1-5; TRBD1 matches 11 bases. Per the germline V gene, CDR1 is DFQATT and CDR2 is SNEGSKA (reference sequence). J lost 6 bases, V lost 3 bases, and 4 bases had no gene match. The CDR3 is 14 amino acids. Here the CDR3 reads CSASRDRGSQPQHF. The DNA of the CDR3 is TGCAGTGCTAGTCGGGACAGGGGGTCTCAGCCCCAGCATTTT.

This clone appeared a single time. The chain has TRBV4-1 and TRBJ2-3; 11 positions match TRBD1. CDR1 and CDR2 from the germline V gene are MGHRA and YSYEKL. Germline trimming cut 0 bases from V and 2 bases from J; bases unmatched to any gene: 7. The CDR3 sequence is 18 residues long. CDR3 in amino acids: CASSQDIWTGGFTDTQYF. The CDR3 DNA sequence: TGCGCCAGCAGCCAAGACATTTGGACAGGGGGCTTCACAGATACGCAGTATTTT.

The genes are TRBV7-2 and TRBJ2-1; 8 bases map to TRBD2. Germline loops: CDR1 SGHTA, CDR2 FQGNSA. The trim removed 3 bases at V and 7 bases at J, leaving 5 bases unmatched. The CDR3 covers 14 residues. The CDR3 DNA reads as TGTGCCAGCAGCTTTAGCGGGAACGTGAATGAGCAGTTCTTC. Protein product: CASSFSGNVNEQFF.

This chain's CDR3 is CASSQRQGNTIYF. The CDR3 DNA reads TGTGCCAGCAGCCAGCGACAGGGAAACACCATATATTTT. The V gene is TRBV28, the J gene TRBJ1-3, with TRBD1 as a possible D gene (5 bases). The CDR3 covers 13 residues. V was clipped by 6 bases and J by 4 bases, with 10 bases between them. CDR1 and CDR2 (germline): MDHEN, SYDVKM.

CDR3: CAISETFFVGGKNTEAFF. DNA of the CDR3: TGTGCCATCAGTGAGACTTTCTTTGTAGGGGGGAAGAACACTGAAGCTTTCTTT. The chain employs TRBV10-3 and TRBJ1-1; D is possibly TRBD1 (6 bases). The germline CDR1 and CDR2 sequences are ENHRY and SYGVKD. The V end lost 2 bases, the J end lost 1 base, and 20 bases lay between the germline ends. This CDR3 has 18 residues.

The CDR3 protein is CASRSRDRVHEQFF. The CDR3 bases are TGTGCCAGCAGGTCCCGGGACAGAGTCCATGAGCAGTTCTTC. The rearrangement joins TRBV27 to TRBJ2-1, with 7 positions matching TRBD1. The CDR3 sequence is 14 residues long. Germline V gives CDR1 MNHEY, CDR2 SMNVEV (reference sequence). The ends lost 6 bases at V and 8 bases at J; junction bases unmatched: 10.

The genes are TRBV10-3 and TRBJ2-7; D is unresolved. The length of the CDR3 is 15 residues. Trimming left V 0 bases short and J 0 bases short, with 9 bases between. The germline V gene encodes CDR1 ENHRY and CDR2 SYGVKD. The CDR3 bases are TGTGCCATCAGTGAGTCGAAAGGCAGCTCCTACGAGCAGTACTTC. Protein product: CAISESKGSSYEQYF.

This clone was seen a few times. The chain employs TRBV7-2 and TRBJ1-2, with 10 bases identical to TRBD1. V trimming: 1 base; J trimming: 4 bases; junction bases outside the gene matches: 6. Germline V CDR1 and CDR2: SGHTA, FQGNSA. The CDR3 length is 16 residues. The CDR3, as DNA: TGTGCCAGCAGCTTAGTAGGGACAGGGGTAGGCTATGGCTACACCTTC. As protein: CASSLVGTGVGYGYTF. Combining the CDR3 with reference TRBV7-2 and TRBJ1-2 gives the whole variable domain GAGVSQSPSNKVTEKGKDVELRCDPISGHTALYWYRQSLGQGLEFLIYFQGNSAPDKSGLPSDRFSAERTGGSVSTLTIQRTQQEDSAVYLCASSLVGTGVGYGYTFGSGTRLTVV.

The chain carries TRBV5-5 and TRBJ2-3, with TRBD2 identical over 15 bases. The germline V gene has CDR1 SGHKS and CDR2 YYEKEE (reference sequence). CDR3 length equals 19 residues. V lost 2 bases and J lost 3; bases outside the gene matches: 10. The CDR3 DNA follows: TGTGCCAGCAGCTTCGTTTGGACTAGCGGGAGGGCCGATACAGATACGCAGTATTTT. Protein sequence: CASSFVWTSGRADTDTQYF.

This chain joins TRBV18 and TRBJ1-2; 9 nucleotides align to TRBD1. CDR1 and CDR2 from the germline V gene are KGHSH and LQKENI. With V trimmed by 3 bases and J by 2 bases, 13 bases remained unmatched. CDR3 length: 18 residues. The CDR3: CASSPSSGQGAHNYGYTF. The CDR3 DNA follows: TGTGCCAGCTCACCGAGCTCGGGACAGGGAGCGCACAACTATGGCTACACCTTC. The full variable domain, in which reference TRBV18 and TRBJ1-2 provide the parts outside the CDR3, is NAGVMQNPRHLVRRRGQEARLRCSPMKGHSHVYWYRQLPEEGLKFMVYLQKENIIDESGMPKERFSAEFPKEGPSILRIQQVVRGDSAAYFCASSPSSGQGAHNYGYTFGSGTRLTVV.

V is TRBV3-1 (or the pseudogene TRBV3-2) and J is TRBJ2-2, with no clear D. The V end lost 4 bases, the J end lost 4 bases, and 10 bases lay between the germline ends. The germline CDR1 and CDR2 sequences are LGHDT and YNNKEL (reference sequence). The CDR3 is made up of 14 amino acids. This chain's CDR3 is CASSPRPGTGELFF. The CDR3 DNA sequence: TGTGCCAGCAGCCCCCGGCCGGGCACCGGGGAGCTGTTTTTT.

The rearrangement joins TRBV7-9 to TRBJ2-5; 8 nucleotides line up with TRBD2. Germline trimming cut 5 bases from V and 1 base from J; bases unmatched to any gene: 12. Looked up from germline, CDR1 is SEHNR and CDR2 is FQNEAQ (reference sequence). The CDR3 is 17 residues long. CDR3 protein: CASSHLMTGLVQETQYF. The CDR3 bases are TGTGCCAGCAGCCACCTAATGACGGGACTAGTCCAAGAGACCCAGTACTTC. The full variable domain, with the rest looked up from reference TRBV7-9 and TRBJ2-5, is DTGVSQNPRHKITKRGQNVTFRCDPISEHNRLYWYRQTLGQGPEFLTYFQNEAQLEKSRLLSDRFSAERPKGSFSTLEIQRTEQGDSAMYLCASSHLMTGLVQETQYFGPGTRLLVL.

The rearrangement joins TRBV12-3 or TRBV12-4 to TRBJ1-2; 8 bases align to TRBD1. The CDR3 length is 13 residues. V gave up 5 bases and J gave up 7 bases; unmatched junction bases: 6. CDR3: CASSAGGGRGYTF. The CDR3 DNA sequence: TGTGCCAGCAGTGCAGGGGGCGGTCGTGGCTACACCTTC.

This rearrangement joins TRBV27 to TRBJ2-1, with 12 bases that match TRBD2. Germline V lookup: CDR1 MNHEY, CDR2 SMNVEV (reference sequence). This CDR3 region has 17 residues. V lost 2 bases, J lost 4 bases, and 6 bases stayed unmatched. The chain's CDR3 is CASSLRSSGRGYNEQFF. The CDR3 DNA sequence: TGTGCCAGCAGTTTAAGGTCTAGCGGGAGGGGGTACAATGAGCAGTTCTTC.

V is TRBV28 and J is TRBJ1-5; 7 bases align to TRBD1. The CDR3 has 15 residues. Germline V CDR1 and CDR2: MDHEN, SYDVKM. Trimming took 6 bases from V and 10 from J; bases not matched to a gene: 15. The CDR3 spells CASSTQGEGWDPQHF. In DNA, the CDR3 is TGTGCCAGCAGCACCCAGGGGGAGGGATGGGATCCCCAGCATTTT.

This clone was seen only once. The chain is built from TRBV7-6 and TRBJ1-4, with no clear D. The CDR3 totals 13 residues. Germline V CDR1 and CDR2: SGHVS, FNYEAQ. The V end lost 3 bases, the J end lost 12 bases, and 14 bases lay between the germline ends. In DNA, the CDR3 is TGTGCCAGCAGCTTGGATTTCTCCGGAGAACTGTTTTTT. This translates into CASSLDFSGELFF.

This clone appeared a single time. V usage is TRBV27 and J usage is TRBJ1-1; 7 bases are shared with TRBD1. In germline, CDR1 is MNHEY, CDR2 SMNVEV (reference sequence). The CDR3 runs 14 residues. V shed 3 bases and J 3 bases; nucleotides not matched to a gene: 4. The CDR3 region has the DNA TGTGCCAGCAGTTTTAGGGGGCTGGACACTGAAGCTTTCTTT. It is translated as CASSFRGLDTEAFF.

The chain carries TRBV5-1 and TRBJ2-2; TRBD2 aligns across 10 bases. Germline loops: CDR1 SGHRS, CDR2 YFSETQ. CDR3 length: 17 amino acids. V dropped 3 bases and J dropped 0; count of bases not matched to a gene: 5. The CDR3 region is CASSYGTSASNTGELFF. As DNA, the CDR3 is TGCGCCAGCAGCTACGGGACTAGCGCTTCGAACACCGGGGAGCTGTTTTTT.